This record covers a single T cell receptor beta chain. Its antigen is not known. These data originate in a study of breast tumors, draining lymph nodes, adjacent tissues. Study-level findings and limits: Compared with lymph nodes, tumors were less diverse; compared with nontumor tissue, more.

The CDR3 covers 14 residues. J gave up 1 base and V 6 bases, and 5 bases lay outside the gene matches. CDR1 is DFQATT and CDR2 is SNEGSKA in the germline V gene (reference sequence). Using its own MiXCR run on the multiplex PCR reads, TCRdb lists one record per CDR3 protein. The sample holds more than 50,000 distinct CDR3 sequences, 45% to 60% seen once. Sample: breast tumor tissue. V usage is TRBV20-1 and J usage is TRBJ2-2; 7 nucleotides line up with TRBD1. The TCR comes from a female donor with breast cancer. Some clones in this sample may be carry-over from other donors' samples. CDR3 DNA: TGCAGTGCCACGGGACAGTTGAACACCGGGGAGCTGTTTTTT. As protein: CSATGQLNTGELFF.